This TCR beta chain is from a study of blood T cell repertoires in COVID-19. Study summary: Both acute and convalescent COVID-19 samples were obtained from the United States, Italy and Spain. In each case, the material was cDNA or gDNA derived from T cells, B-cell-depleted T cells, or PBMCs.

In the study's own analysis: Amplification of reference gene primers provided the estimated nucleated cell counts. Sequenced by immunoSEQ multiplex PCR; TCRdb stores in-frame clones only, minus some. D and trimming come from the DNA, and the V and J calls and clone size come from that table. The sample has under 200,000 clones, around nine tenths seen once. The V end was cut by 3 bases, the J end by 15 bases, with 15 bases between. The CDR3 has 12 amino acids. Germline V gene data show CDR1 as LNHDA and CDR2 as SQIVND (reference sequence). The receptor comes from a man aged 18-30 years with active or convalescent COVID-19. V gene TRBV19 combines with J gene TRBJ2-1; TRBD2 is a possible D gene (5 bases). Sequenced input: peripheral blood. CDR3 loop: CASSIRDSRVFF. Here the CDR3 DNA reads TGTGCCAGTAGTATCCGAGATTCGAGGGTGTTCTTC.